Here is one T cell receptor (beta chain) with its context. The germline gives CDR1 DFQATT, CDR2 SNEGSKA (reference sequence). The V segment lost 6 bases and the J segment 5 bases; nucleotides outside the gene matches: 3. The CDR3 runs 11 residues. The data were obtained in a study of blood T cell repertoires in COVID-19. It was within 2 weeks before study entry that exposed participants met a COVID-19 case. Assay: immunoSEQ multiplex PCR; the TCRdb copy retains only in-frame clones and omits some. The data contain 290,000 or so clones, approximately 80% of them seen just once; the ten biggest clones take up roughly 4.7%.

The source is a man aged 35 to 55 who had been exposed to COVID-19. V usage is TRBV20-1 and J usage is TRBJ2-5; 7 positions match TRBD2. Sequencing was done on a sample of PBMCs or T cells enriched from blood (not recorded which). The CDR3: CSAAGGETQYF. The DNA of the CDR3 is TGCAGTGCCGCCGGGGGGGAGACCCAGTACTTC.